This TCR beta chain was documented in a study of shared clonotypes between healthy human individuals. About the research overall: Each donor's CD8 memory used one plate, CD8 naive two, each CD4 subset three.

With regard to this clone: Its antigen remains unidentified.

Running of the assay took place at deep level. Evenly divided among several immunoSEQ plates was the genomic DNA of each subset. Clones were sequenced by immunoSEQ multiplex PCR, and TCRdb holds only the in-frame ones, with some missing. The profile shows 650,000 to 800,000 clones, about 90% of them singletons. Findings and limits, study-wide: Larger estimated richness was generally recorded for naive subsets relative to memory subsets.

Selected positively for CCR7 and CD45RO-negative, naive CD8 cells excluded terminally differentiated effector memory CD45RA+ cells. Germline V gives CDR1 MGHRA, CDR2 YSYEKL. The CDR3 is made up of 14 amino acids. Between the trimmed V and J ends, which lost 4 bases and 0 bases, there was a span of 9 bases. V gene TRBV4-1 combines with J gene TRBJ1-2; D may be TRBD1 (5 bases). The sequencing input was naive CD8+ T cells sorted from blood. This sequence originates from a man between 25 and 39 years old in good health. The CDR3 here is CASSLTVSNYGYTF. In DNA, the CDR3 is TGCGCCAGCAGCCTGACAGTTTCTAACTATGGCTACACCTTC.